These 27 T cell receptor beta chains originate from one sample sequenced in a study of T cells in Graves' hyperthyroidism and ophthalmopathy. The TCR beta CDR3 regions underwent amplification using RNA transcripts as the source. Researchers ran a first-round RT-PCR on the TCR CDR3 using the HTBI primer set. TCRdb reprocessed the multiplex PCR reads via MiXCR and lists one record per CDR3 protein. The sample holds hundreds of thousands of distinct CDR3 sequences, roughly 14% seen once. The sample was blood. These receptors were collected from a man aged 18-30 years with Graves' ophthalmopathy.

This clonotype has a handful of counts. CDR3 amino acids: CASSESTYYGYTF. The CDR3 region has the DNA TGCGCCAGCAGTGAGTCTACGTACTATGGCTACACCTTC. The chain couples TRBV10-1 to TRBJ1-2; D is uncertain. The CDR3 covers 13 residues. Per germline, CDR1 WNHNN and CDR2 SYGVQD (reference sequence). V lost 0 bases and J lost 3, with 5 bases in between.

This clonotype was picked up many times. V usage is TRBV13 and J usage is TRBJ2-1; D is unclear. The V and J ends lost 1 base and 5 bases respectively, with 3 bases between them. Germline values: CDR1 PRHDT, CDR2 FYEKMQ (reference sequence). The CDR3 consists of 12 residues. In DNA, the CDR3 is TGTGCCAGCAGCTTAGTCCACAATGAGCAGTTCTTC. Its protein product is CASSLVHNEQFF.

This clonotype was seen many times. The chain is built from TRBV20-1 and TRBJ1-1; no clear D gene. The V end was cut by 3 bases, the J end by 8 bases, with 13 bases between. Germline assignment: CDR1 DFQATT and CDR2 SNEGSKA (reference sequence). This CDR3 is built from 12 residues. CDR3 amino acids: CSASSIRQEAFF. CDR3 DNA sequence: TGCAGTGCTAGCTCAATACGGCAAGAAGCTTTCTTT.

In this sample, this clonotype turned up many times. The chain uses TRBV6-5 and TRBJ2-7; D uncertain. V shed 0 bases and J shed 5 bases, with 26 bases lying between them. Per germline, CDR1 MNHEY and CDR2 SVGAGI. The CDR3 has 19 amino acids. This chain's CDR3 is CASSYSIGLAELEWDEQYF. CDR3 bases: TGTGCCAGCAGTTACTCGATCGGGTTAGCCGAGCTCGAGTGGGACGAGCAGTACTTC.

This clonotype was counted at least ten times. V is TRBV27 and J is TRBJ2-5; 9 bases agree with TRBD2. CDR3 length equals 15 residues. Per the germline V gene, CDR1 is MNHEY and CDR2 is SMNVEV (reference sequence). Trimming at V came to 3 bases and at J to 1 base, leaving 3 bases not matched to a gene. CDR3 DNA: TGTGCCAGCAGTTTGCTAGCGGGGTCCCAAGAGACCCAGTACTTC. Translated: CASSLLAGSQETQYF.

This clonotype was detected only a few times. The chain recombines TRBV24-1 with TRBJ2-2, with D hard to call. The CDR3 consists of 15 residues. Trimming removed 9 bases from V and 0 bases from J, with 13 bases in between. Germline-derived CDR1 and CDR2 are KGHDR and SFDVKD. DNA for the CDR3: TGTGCCACCCGGTCGGCCGAGTCGAACACCGGGGAGCTGTTTTTT. This codes for CATRSAESNTGELFF.

Many counts were recorded for this clonotype. V is TRBV27 and J is TRBJ1-2; TRBD1 is a possible D gene (5 bases). The CDR3 spans 13 residues. V was cut by 3 bases and J by 7 bases, with 12 bases left in between. The V gene's germline CDR1 is MNHEY and CDR2 SMNVEV (reference sequence). The CDR3 spells CASSFAGLSGYTF. The CDR3 DNA reads as TGTGCCAGCAGTTTTGCGGGGCTTTCTGGCTACACCTTC.

At least ten counts were recorded for this clonotype. The gene calls are TRBV20-1 and TRBJ1-2; tentative D call: TRBD1 (6 bases). Germline V gene sequence: CDR1 DFQATT, CDR2 SNEGSKA (reference sequence). V was clipped by 0 bases and J by 0 bases, with 11 bases between them. This CDR3 comprises 15 residues. The CDR3 region has the DNA TGCAGTGCTAGAGATCCACAGGGAACTAACTATGGCTACACCTTC. The encoded protein is CSARDPQGTNYGYTF.

This clonotype appeared many times. The chain combines TRBV11-3 with TRBJ2-5; 9 bases line up with TRBD2. The V gene end was trimmed by 4 bases and the J gene end by 4 bases; junction bases not matched to a gene: 7. CDR1 SGHNT and CDR2 YENEEA come from the germline V gene. The length of the CDR3 is 15 residues. The CDR3 sequence: CASSSRDSGGETQYF. Written as DNA, the CDR3 is TGTGCCAGCAGCTCCCGTGATAGCGGGGGAGAGACCCAGTACTTC.

The chain carries TRBV19 and TRBJ1-6; 7 nucleotides align to TRBD1. The germline gives CDR1 LNHDA, CDR2 SQIVND (reference sequence). J was trimmed by 6 bases and V by 6 bases; bases with no gene match: 8. This CDR3 is built from 15 residues. CDR3 sequence (DNA): TGTGCCAGTAGGGACCAGGGGGTCGGTAATTCACCCCTCCACTTT. The encoded protein is CASRDQGVGNSPLHF.

The chain joins TRBV11-3 to TRBJ2-5; 9 nucleotides match TRBD2. The CDR3 covers 13 residues. Looked up from germline, CDR1 is SGHNT and CDR2 is YENEEA. The V gene end was trimmed by 7 bases and the J gene end by 1 base; junction bases not matched to a gene: 1. CDR3 DNA sequence: TGTGCCAGCATGCGGGGGGGCCAAGAGACCCAGTACTTC. Translating gives CASMRGGQETQYF.

This chain uses TRBV6-5 with TRBJ2-3; D is undetermined. Trimming removed 0 bases at V and 2 bases at J, with 6 bases between. Germline CDR1 is MNHEY and CDR2 is SVGAGI. This CDR3 is built from 14 residues. Here the CDR3 DNA reads TGTGCCAGCAGTTACTCGTCCCTCACAGATACGCAGTATTTT. Translated: CASSYSSLTDTQYF.

This clonotype was observed many times. The chain joins TRBV7-8 to TRBJ2-7; D unclear. CDR1 and CDR2 (germline): SGHVS, FQNEAQ. The CDR3 length is 14 residues. Trimming took off 5 bases at V and 0 bases at J, with 11 bases between the two ends. The DNA of the CDR3 is TGTGCCAGCAGCAACACTGGTTCCTCCTACGAGCAGTACTTC. Translated, it gives CASSNTGSSYEQYF. The full variable domain, rest sourced from reference TRBV7-8 and TRBJ2-7, is GAGVSQSPRYKVAKRGQDVALRCDPISGHVSLFWYQQALGQGPEFLTYFQNEAQLDKSGLPSDRFFAERPEGSVSTLKIQRTQQEDSAVYLCASSNTGSSYEQYFGPGTRLTVT.

This clonotype has a count of ten or more. The chain couples TRBV7-8 to TRBJ2-5; 8 nucleotides line up with TRBD2. The germline CDR1 and CDR2 sequences are SGHVS and FQNEAQ. CDR3 length equals 19 residues. With V trimmed by 0 bases and J by 6 bases, 18 bases remained unmatched. CDR3 DNA: TGTGCCAGCAGCTTAGCCGGTTTCGGGAGGGCCATGTCGTTTCAGACCCAGTACTTC. Translated: CASSLAGFGRAMSFQTQYF. Supplemented by reference TRBV7-8 and TRBJ2-5, the full variable domain reads GAGVSQSPRYKVAKRGQDVALRCDPISGHVSLFWYQQALGQGPEFLTYFQNEAQLDKSGLPSDRFFAERPEGSVSTLKIQRTQQEDSAVYLCASSLAGFGRAMSFQTQYFGPGTRLLVL.

This clonotype appeared many times. The rearrangement links TRBV20-1 to TRBJ1-1, with TRBD1 matching 7 bases. This CDR3 has 14 residues. Trimming removed 6 bases from V and 0 bases from J; junction bases left unmatched: 7. Germline-derived CDR1 and CDR2 are DFQATT and SNEGSKA (reference sequence). CDR3 DNA sequence: TGCAGTGCCATCGACAGGGTTTTGAACACTGAAGCTTTCTTT. Amino acid sequence: CSAIDRVLNTEAFF.

This clonotype was found a few times. The rearrangement joins TRBV7-9 to TRBJ1-1; the D gene is possibly TRBD1 (5 bases). This CDR3 is built from 12 residues. V was shortened by 3 bases and J by 6 bases, with 8 bases between the two germline ends. CDR1 and CDR2 from the germline V gene are SEHNR and FQNEAQ (reference sequence). CDR3 DNA: TGTGCCAGCAGCTTCCGGGGACCTGAAGCTTTCTTT. Translated, it gives CASSFRGPEAFF.

This rearrangement joins TRBV19 to TRBJ1-5; 9 bases match TRBD1. V was clipped by 5 bases and J by 6 bases; unmatched bases: 8. CDR3 length: 15 residues. Germline V gives CDR1 LNHDA, CDR2 SQIVND (reference sequence). The DNA for the CDR3 is TGTGCCAGTAGTGGATCCGGGACAGGGAGTCAGCCCCAGCATTTT. Translating gives CASSGSGTGSQPQHF.

This clonotype was detected only a few times. This chain links TRBV7-9 with TRBJ2-7, with a weak D call TRBD2 (6 bases). The CDR3 runs to 13 residues. Trimming stripped 5 bases from V and 4 bases from J, with 12 bases between. CDR1 and CDR2 from the germline V gene are SEHNR and FQNEAQ (reference sequence). CDR3 sequence reads: CASSHAGLYEQYF. CDR3 nucleotides: TGTGCCAGCAGCCACGCGGGGCTATACGAGCAGTACTTC.

This clonotype was seen at least ten times. In DNA form, the CDR3 reads TGCGCCAGCAGTGTGTGGGCTAGCGGGACCCTGAACACCGGGGAGCTGTTTTTT. It yields the protein CASSVWASGTLNTGELFF. The chain combines TRBV10-1 with TRBJ2-2, with 9 bases fitting TRBD2. This CDR3 is 18 amino acids long. The germline gives CDR1 WNHNN, CDR2 SYGVQD (reference sequence). Trimming removed 4 bases from V and 1 base from J; junction bases left unmatched: 10.

At least ten counts were recorded for this clonotype. The junction differs from germline at one of its ends, possibly a read error. This chain links TRBV2 with TRBJ1-1, with TRBD1 matching 8 bases. Germline CDR1 and CDR2: SNHLY and FYNNEI. The CDR3 is 16 amino acids. CDR3 coding DNA: TGTGCCAGCAGTGAACCGCCCGGGACAGGTAACAATGAAGCTTTCTTT. Translating gives CASSEPPGTGNNEAFF.

This clonotype was counted a few times. V and J are TRBV4-1 and TRBJ2-1; 12 nucleotides line up with TRBD2. Looked up from germline, CDR1 is MGHRA and CDR2 is YSYEKL. The CDR3 is made up of 18 amino acids. V lost 0 bases and J lost 2; bases outside the gene matches: 5. CDR3 residues: CASSQELAGGRPYNEQFF. In DNA form, the CDR3 reads TGCGCCAGCAGCCAAGAGCTAGCGGGGGGGAGGCCCTACAATGAGCAGTTCTTC.

CDR3 coding DNA: TGTGCCAGCAGCCCAGTAGGGGGGTATAATGGCTACACCTTC. Its protein is CASSPVGGYNGYTF. The rearrangement links TRBV7-2 to TRBJ1-2, with D maybe TRBD1 (6 bases). Germline values: CDR1 SGHTA, CDR2 FQGNSA. V was shortened by 5 bases and J by 6 bases, with 16 bases between the two germline ends. This CDR3 is 14 amino acids long.

This clonotype was counted at least ten times. The J gene is TRBJ2-5, the V gene TRBV7-6; 12 nucleotides align to TRBD1. The CDR3 extends over 16 amino acids. CDR1 is SGHVS and CDR2 is FNYEAQ in the germline V gene. The V segment lost 2 bases and the J segment 5 bases; nucleotides outside the gene matches: 6. The CDR3 reads CASSLTGTGGAETQYF. The CDR3 bases are TGTGCCAGCAGCTTAACGGGGACAGGGGGCGCGGAGACCCAGTACTTC.

This clonotype has a handful of counts. The chain employs TRBV4-2 and TRBJ2-2; TRBD2 matches 12 bases. Germline-derived CDR1 and CDR2 are LGHNA and YNFKEQ. J lost 5 bases, V lost 0 bases, and 7 bases had no gene match. CDR3 length: 18 residues. The CDR3 spells CASSQDITSGRRTGELFF. DNA of the CDR3: TGTGCCAGCAGCCAAGACATAACTAGCGGGAGGCGTACCGGGGAGCTGTTTTTT.

The rearrangement uses TRBV4-1 and TRBJ1-2; D is unresolved. The CDR3 sequence is 15 residues long. Trimming pared 4 bases from V and 1 base from J, leaving 13 bases between. Germline-derived CDR1 and CDR2 are MGHRA and YSYEKL. CDR3 residues: CASSLIPGVNYGYTF. DNA for the CDR3: TGCGCCAGCAGCCTGATACCTGGAGTTAACTATGGCTACACCTTC.

This clonotype was picked up many times. The genes are TRBV11-3 and TRBJ2-5; D might be TRBD2 (6 bases). Looked up from germline, CDR1 is SGHNT and CDR2 is YENEEA. The CDR3 is 14 residues long. The ends were cut back, 1 base at V and 2 bases at J, with 8 bases in the middle. The CDR3 here is CASSLAGRQETQYF. The CDR3 DNA follows: TGTGCCAGCAGCTTAGCAGGGAGGCAAGAGACCCAGTACTTC.

This clonotype was observed at least ten times. The chain links TRBV5-1 to TRBJ2-7, with D perhaps TRBD1 (5 bases). CDR3 length: 14 amino acids. Germline CDR1 is SGHRS and CDR2 is YFSETQ. Trimming left V 3 bases short and J 3 bases short, with 13 bases between. The CDR3 sequence is CASSSQGGFYEQYF. The CDR3 DNA is TGCGCCAGCAGCTCTCAGGGCGGTTTCTACGAGCAGTACTTC.